The 6 T cell receptor beta chains presented below share a single source sample, sequenced in a study of blood T cell repertoires in COVID-19. The data were produced by immunoSEQ multiplex PCR, yet TCRdb's version contains in-frame clones alone and is incomplete. Of roughly 260,000 clones listed, about 89% are singletons. Source material: peripheral blood. The receptor set was obtained from a woman between 45 and 60 years old with acute or convalescent COVID-19.

V gene TRBV7-3 combines with J gene TRBJ1-1; no clear D gene. This CDR3 is built from 13 residues. Trimming cost V 5 bases and J 4 bases, with 11 bases left between them. CDR1 and CDR2 (germline): SGHTA, FQGTGA. CDR3 DNA sequence: TGTGCCAGCAGCCCACAACGGGTCACTGAAGCTTTCTTT. Its translation is CASSPQRVTEAFF.

The rearrangement joins TRBV4-3 to TRBJ1-1; D is undetermined. Germline CDR1 and CDR2: LGHNA and YSLEER. The V end lost 3 bases, the J end lost 5 bases, and 13 bases lay between the germline ends. The CDR3 has 14 amino acids. The CDR3 nucleotides are TGCGCCAGCAGCCATGGACTGGAGGTGACTGAAGCTTTCTTT. Amino acid sequence: CASSHGLEVTEAFF.

The V call is TRBV13, the J call TRBJ2-7; D is unresolved. Looked up from germline, CDR1 is PRHDT and CDR2 is FYEKMQ (reference sequence). The germline V and J ends were trimmed by 2 bases and 3 bases, with 11 bases remaining between them. The CDR3 loop spans 14 amino acids. This chain's CDR3 is CASSLIVRNYEQYF. CDR3 nucleotides: TGTGCCAGCAGCTTAATAGTGAGGAACTACGAGCAGTACTTC.

The chain has TRBV18 and TRBJ2-7; 9 nucleotides align to TRBD2. CDR3 length: 13 amino acids. The V gene end was trimmed by 4 bases and the J gene end by 5 bases; junction bases not matched to a gene: 3. Germline assignment: CDR1 KGHSH and CDR2 LQKENI. This chain's CDR3 is CASSLVAGDEQYF. As DNA, the CDR3 is TGTGCCAGCTCACTGGTAGCGGGAGACGAGCAGTACTTC.

The table lists this clone with a few counts. This sequence joins TRBV27 and TRBJ2-1; D is perhaps TRBD1 (5 bases). The CDR3 runs 18 residues. CDR1 is MNHEY and CDR2 is SMNVEV in the germline V gene (reference sequence). V was shortened by 4 bases and J by 5 bases, with 24 bases between the two germline ends. The CDR3 DNA reads TGTGCCAGCAGTTCTTTAGGTGGGGCCTCCTACCTTGACAATGAGCAGTTCTTC. Amino acids: CASSSLGGASYLDNEQFF.

This clone was detected once. This chain uses TRBV2 with TRBJ2-1, with 7 positions matching TRBD2. V shed 6 bases, J shed 3 bases, and the junction held 8 bases outside the gene matches. Germline V gene lookup returns CDR1 SNHLY and CDR2 FYNNEI. CDR3 length: 15 amino acids. CDR3 in DNA: TGTGCCAGCAGCCTGGGGCAGCGGGGCTACAATGAGCAGTTCTTC. It translates to CASSLGQRGYNEQFF.